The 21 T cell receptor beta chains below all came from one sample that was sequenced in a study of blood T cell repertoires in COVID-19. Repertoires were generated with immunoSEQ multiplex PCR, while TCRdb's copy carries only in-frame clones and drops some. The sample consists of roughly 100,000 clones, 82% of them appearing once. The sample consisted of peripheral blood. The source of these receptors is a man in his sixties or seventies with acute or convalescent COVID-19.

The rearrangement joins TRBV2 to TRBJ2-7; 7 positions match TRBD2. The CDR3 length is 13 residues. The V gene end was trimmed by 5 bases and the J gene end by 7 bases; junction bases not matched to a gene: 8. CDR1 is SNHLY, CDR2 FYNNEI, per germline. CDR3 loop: CASSISNGREQYF. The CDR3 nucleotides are TGTGCCAGCAGTATATCTAACGGGAGGGAGCAGTACTTC. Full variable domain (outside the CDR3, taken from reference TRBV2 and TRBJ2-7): EPEVTQTPSHQVTQMGQEVILRCVPISNHLYFYWYRQILGQKVEFLVSFYNNEISEKSEIFDDQFSVERPDGSNFTLKIRSTKLEDSAMYFCASSISNGREQYFGPGTRLTVT.

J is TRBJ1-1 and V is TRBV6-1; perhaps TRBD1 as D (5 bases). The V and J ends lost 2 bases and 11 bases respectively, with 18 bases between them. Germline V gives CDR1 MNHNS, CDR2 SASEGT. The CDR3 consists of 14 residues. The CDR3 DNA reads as TGTGCCAGCAGTGAAAGGGGTCCCATCGTATGGGCTTTCTTT. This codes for CASSERGPIVWAFF.

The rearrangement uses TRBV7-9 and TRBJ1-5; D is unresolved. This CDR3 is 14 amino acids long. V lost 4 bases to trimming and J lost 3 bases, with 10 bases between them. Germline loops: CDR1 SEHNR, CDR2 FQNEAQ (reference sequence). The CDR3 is CASSSPFYNQPQHF. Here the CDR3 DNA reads TGTGCCAGCAGCTCGCCTTTCTACAATCAGCCCCAGCATTTT.

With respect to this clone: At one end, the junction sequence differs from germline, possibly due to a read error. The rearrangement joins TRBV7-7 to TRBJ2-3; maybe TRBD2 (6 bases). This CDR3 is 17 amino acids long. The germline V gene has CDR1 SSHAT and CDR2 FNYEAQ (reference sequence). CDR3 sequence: CASSEDTRVAGTDTQYF. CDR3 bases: TGTGCTAGCAGTGAAGACACCCGGGTAGCGGGCACAGATACGCAGTATTTT.

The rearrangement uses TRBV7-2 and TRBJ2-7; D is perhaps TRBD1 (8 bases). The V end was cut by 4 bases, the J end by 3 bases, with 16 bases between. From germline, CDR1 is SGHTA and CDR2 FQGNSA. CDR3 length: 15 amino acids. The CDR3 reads CASSYNRGGRYEQYF. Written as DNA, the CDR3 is TGTGCCAGCAGCTATAACAGGGGGGGACGCTACGAGCAGTACTTC.

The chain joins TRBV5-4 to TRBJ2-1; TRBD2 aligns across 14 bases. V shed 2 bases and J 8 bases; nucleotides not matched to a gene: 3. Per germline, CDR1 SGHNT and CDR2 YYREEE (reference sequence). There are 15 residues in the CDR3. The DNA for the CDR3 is TGTGCCAGCAGCTTAGGGACTAGCGGGAGCGATGAGCAGTTCTTC. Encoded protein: CASSLGTSGSDEQFF.

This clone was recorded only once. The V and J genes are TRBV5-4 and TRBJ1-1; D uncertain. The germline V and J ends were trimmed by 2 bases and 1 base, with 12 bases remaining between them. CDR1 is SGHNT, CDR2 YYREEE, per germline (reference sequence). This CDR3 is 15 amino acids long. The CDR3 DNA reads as TGTGCCAGCAGCTTCGGTCCAGGAACGAACACTGAAGCTTTCTTT. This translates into CASSFGPGTNTEAFF. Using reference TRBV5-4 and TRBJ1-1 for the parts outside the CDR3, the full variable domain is ETGVTQSPTHLIKTRGQQVTLRCSSQSGHNTVSWYQQALGQGPQFIFQYYREEENGRGNFPPRFSGLQFPNYSSELNVNALELDDSALYLCASSFGPGTNTEAFFGQGTRLTVV.

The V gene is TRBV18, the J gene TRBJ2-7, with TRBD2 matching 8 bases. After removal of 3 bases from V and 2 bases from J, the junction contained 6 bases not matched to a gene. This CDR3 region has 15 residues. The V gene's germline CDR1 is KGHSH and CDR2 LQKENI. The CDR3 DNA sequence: TGTGCCAGCTCACCGGTCACTAGCGGTCCCTACGAGCAGTACTTC. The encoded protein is CASSPVTSGPYEQYF.

CDR3 loop: CASKLSSGNTIYF. CDR3 bases: TGTGCCAGCAAACTGAGCTCTGGAAACACCATATATTTT. V usage is TRBV19 and J usage is TRBJ1-3; D not certain. CDR1 is LNHDA and CDR2 is SQIVND in the germline V gene (reference sequence). The CDR3 has 13 residues. V lost 9 bases and J lost 0, with 9 bases in between. Variable domain in full (rest from reference TRBV19 and TRBJ1-3): DGGITQSPKYLFRKEGQNVTLSCEQNLNHDAMYWYRQDPGQGLRLIYYSQIVNDFQKGDIAEGYSVSREKKESFPLTVTSAQKNPTAFYLCASKLSSGNTIYFGEGSWLTVV.

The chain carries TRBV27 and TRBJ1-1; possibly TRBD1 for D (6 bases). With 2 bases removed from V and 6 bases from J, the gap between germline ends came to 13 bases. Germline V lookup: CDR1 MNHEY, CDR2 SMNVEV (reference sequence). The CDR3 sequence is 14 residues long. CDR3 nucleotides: TGTGCCAGCAGTTTACCAGACAGGTATGCTGAAGCTTTCTTT. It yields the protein CASSLPDRYAEAFF.

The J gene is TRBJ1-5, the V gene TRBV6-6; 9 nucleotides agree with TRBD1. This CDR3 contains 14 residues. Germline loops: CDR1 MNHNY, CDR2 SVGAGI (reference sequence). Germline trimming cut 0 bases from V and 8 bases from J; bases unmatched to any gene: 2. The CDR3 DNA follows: TGTGCCAGCAGTTACTCGGACAGGGGTGAGCCCCAGCATTTT. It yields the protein CASSYSDRGEPQHF.

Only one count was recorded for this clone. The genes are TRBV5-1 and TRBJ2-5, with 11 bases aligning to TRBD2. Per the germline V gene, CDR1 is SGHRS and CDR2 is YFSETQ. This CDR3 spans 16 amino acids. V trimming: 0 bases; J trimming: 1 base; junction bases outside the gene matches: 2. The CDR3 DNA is TGCGCCAGCAGCTTGGGAGGACTAGCGGGCCAAGAGACCCAGTACTTC. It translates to CASSLGGLAGQETQYF. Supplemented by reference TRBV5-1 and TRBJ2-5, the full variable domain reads KAGVTQTPRYLIKTRGQQVTLSCSPISGHRSVSWYQQTPGQGLQFLFEYFSETQRNKGNFPGRFSGRQFSNSRSEMNVSTLELGDSALYLCASSLGGLAGQETQYFGPGTRLLVL.

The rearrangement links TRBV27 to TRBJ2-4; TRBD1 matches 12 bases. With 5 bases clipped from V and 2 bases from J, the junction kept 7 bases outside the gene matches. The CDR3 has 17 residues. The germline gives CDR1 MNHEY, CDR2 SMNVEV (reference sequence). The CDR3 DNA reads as TGTGCCAGCAGTAAAGGGGACAGGGGGCTAACCAAAAACATTCAGTACTTC. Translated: CASSKGDRGLTKNIQYF.

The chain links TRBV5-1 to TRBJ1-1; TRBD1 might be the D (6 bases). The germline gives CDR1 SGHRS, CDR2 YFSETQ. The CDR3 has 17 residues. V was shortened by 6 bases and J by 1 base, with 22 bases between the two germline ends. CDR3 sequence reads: CASKGITRGGTNTEAFF. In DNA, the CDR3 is TGCGCCAGCAAGGGGATAACCAGGGGCGGTACGAACACTGAAGCTTTCTTT. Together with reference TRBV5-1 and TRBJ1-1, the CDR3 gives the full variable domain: KAGVTQTPRYLIKTRGQQVTLSCSPISGHRSVSWYQQTPGQGLQFLFEYFSETQRNKGNFPGRFSGRQFSNSRSEMNVSTLELGDSALYLCASKGITRGGTNTEAFFGQGTRLTVV.

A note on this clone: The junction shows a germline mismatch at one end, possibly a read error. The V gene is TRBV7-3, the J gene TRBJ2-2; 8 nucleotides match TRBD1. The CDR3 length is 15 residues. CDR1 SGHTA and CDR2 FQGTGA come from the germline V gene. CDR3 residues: CANSYSGQGPGELFF. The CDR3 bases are TGTGCCAACAGCTATTCTGGACAGGGCCCCGGGGAGCTGTTTTTT. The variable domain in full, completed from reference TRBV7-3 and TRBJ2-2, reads GAGVSQTPSNKVTEKGKYVELRCDPISGHTALYWYRQSLGQGPEFLIYFQGTGAADDSGLPNDRFFAVRPEGSVSTLKIQRTERGDSAVYLCANSYSGQGPGELFFGEGSRLTVL.

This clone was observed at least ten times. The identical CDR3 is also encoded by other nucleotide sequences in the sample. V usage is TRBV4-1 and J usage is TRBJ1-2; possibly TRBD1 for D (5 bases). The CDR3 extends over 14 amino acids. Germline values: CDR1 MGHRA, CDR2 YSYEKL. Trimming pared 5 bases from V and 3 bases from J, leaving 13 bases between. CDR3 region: CASSSGGTDYGYTF. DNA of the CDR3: TGCGCCAGCAGCTCGGGGGGGACGGACTATGGCTACACCTTC.

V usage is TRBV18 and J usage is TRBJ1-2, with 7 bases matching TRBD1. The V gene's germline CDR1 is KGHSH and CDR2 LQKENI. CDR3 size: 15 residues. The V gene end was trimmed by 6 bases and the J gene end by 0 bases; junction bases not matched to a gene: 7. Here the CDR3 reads CASSPQGGPNYGYTF. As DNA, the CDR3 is TGTGCCAGCTCCCCCCAAGGGGGCCCTAACTATGGCTACACCTTC. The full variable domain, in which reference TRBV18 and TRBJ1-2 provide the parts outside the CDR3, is NAGVMQNPRHLVRRRGQEARLRCSPMKGHSHVYWYRQLPEEGLKFMVYLQKENIIDESGMPKERFSAEFPKEGPSILRIQQVVRGDSAAYFCASSPQGGPNYGYTFGSGTRLTVV.

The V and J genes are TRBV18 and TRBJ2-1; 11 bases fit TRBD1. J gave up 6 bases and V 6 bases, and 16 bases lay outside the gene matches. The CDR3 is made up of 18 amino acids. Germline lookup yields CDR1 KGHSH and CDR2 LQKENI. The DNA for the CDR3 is TGTGCCAGCTCCCCCCTGACTCTGTCCGGGACAGGGGGCAATGAGCAGTTCTTC. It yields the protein CASSPLTLSGTGGNEQFF.

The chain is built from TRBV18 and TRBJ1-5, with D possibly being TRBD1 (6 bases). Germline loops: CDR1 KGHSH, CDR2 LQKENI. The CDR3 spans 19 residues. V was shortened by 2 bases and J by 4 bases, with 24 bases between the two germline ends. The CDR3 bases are TGTGCCAGCTCACCAACGGAAATAATCAGGTCCAGGGGTAATCAGCCCCAGCATTTT. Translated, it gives CASSPTEIIRSRGNQPQHF.

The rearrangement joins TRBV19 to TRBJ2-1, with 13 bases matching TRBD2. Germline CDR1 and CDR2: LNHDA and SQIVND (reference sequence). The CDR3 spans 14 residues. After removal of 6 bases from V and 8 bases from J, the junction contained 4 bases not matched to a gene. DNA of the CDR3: TGTGCCAGTAGCGGGACTAGCGGGACGCATGAGCAGTTCTTC. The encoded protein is CASSGTSGTHEQFF.

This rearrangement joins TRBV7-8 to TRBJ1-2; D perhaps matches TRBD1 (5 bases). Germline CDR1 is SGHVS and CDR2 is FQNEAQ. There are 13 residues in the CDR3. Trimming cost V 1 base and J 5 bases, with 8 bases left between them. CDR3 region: CASSLGQPYGYTF. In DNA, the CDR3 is TGTGCCAGCAGCTTAGGACAGCCTTATGGCTACACCTTC. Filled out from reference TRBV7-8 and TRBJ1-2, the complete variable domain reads GAGVSQSPRYKVAKRGQDVALRCDPISGHVSLFWYQQALGQGPEFLTYFQNEAQLDKSGLPSDRFFAERPEGSVSTLKIQRTQQEDSAVYLCASSLGQPYGYTFGSGTRLTVV.